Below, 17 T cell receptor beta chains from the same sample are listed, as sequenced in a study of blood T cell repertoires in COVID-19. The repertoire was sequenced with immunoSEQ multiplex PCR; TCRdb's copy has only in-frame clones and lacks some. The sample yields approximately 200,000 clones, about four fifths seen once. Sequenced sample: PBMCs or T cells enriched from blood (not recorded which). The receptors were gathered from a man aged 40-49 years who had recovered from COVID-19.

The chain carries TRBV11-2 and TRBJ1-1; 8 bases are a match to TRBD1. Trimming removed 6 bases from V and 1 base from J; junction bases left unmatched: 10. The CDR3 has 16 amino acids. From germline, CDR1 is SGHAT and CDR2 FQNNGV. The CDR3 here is CASRNRQGPTNTEAFF. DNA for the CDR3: TGTGCCAGCAGAAACCGACAGGGGCCTACGAACACTGAAGCTTTCTTT.

The CDR3 region has the DNA TGTGCCAGCAGTGGGGGGGGGCCCCAGCATTTT. Residues: CASSGGGPQHF. The chain recombines TRBV27 with TRBJ1-5; perhaps TRBD1 as D (5 bases). Germline CDR1 and CDR2: MNHEY and SMNVEV (reference sequence). Trimming pared 5 bases from V and 9 bases from J, leaving 8 bases between. The CDR3 contains 11 residues.

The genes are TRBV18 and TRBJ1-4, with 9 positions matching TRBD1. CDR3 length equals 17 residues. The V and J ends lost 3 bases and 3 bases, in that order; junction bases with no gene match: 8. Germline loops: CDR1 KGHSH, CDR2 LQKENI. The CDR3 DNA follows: TGTGCCAGCTCACCCGGGACAGGGATTCGAGCTAATGAAAAACTGTTTTTT. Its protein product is CASSPGTGIRANEKLFF.

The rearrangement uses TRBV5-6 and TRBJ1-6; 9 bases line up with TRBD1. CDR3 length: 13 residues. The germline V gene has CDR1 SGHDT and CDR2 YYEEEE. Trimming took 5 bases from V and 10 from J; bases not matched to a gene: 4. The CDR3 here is CASSGTGRSPLHF. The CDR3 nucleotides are TGTGCCAGCAGTGGGACAGGGCGGTCACCCCTCCACTTT.

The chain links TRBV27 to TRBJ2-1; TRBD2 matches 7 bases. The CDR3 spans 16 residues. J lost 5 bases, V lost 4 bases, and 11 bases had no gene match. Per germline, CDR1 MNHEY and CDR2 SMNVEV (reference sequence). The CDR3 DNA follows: TGTGCCAGCAGTTCCCTCCGACTAGCAGGCAACAATGAGCAGTTCTTC. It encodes CASSSLRLAGNNEQFF.

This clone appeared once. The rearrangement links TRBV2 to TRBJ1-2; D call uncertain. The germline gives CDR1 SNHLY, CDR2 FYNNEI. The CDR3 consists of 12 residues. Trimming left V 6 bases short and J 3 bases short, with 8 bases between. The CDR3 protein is CASSGFDYGYTF. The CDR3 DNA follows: TGTGCCAGCAGCGGGTTCGACTATGGCTACACCTTC.

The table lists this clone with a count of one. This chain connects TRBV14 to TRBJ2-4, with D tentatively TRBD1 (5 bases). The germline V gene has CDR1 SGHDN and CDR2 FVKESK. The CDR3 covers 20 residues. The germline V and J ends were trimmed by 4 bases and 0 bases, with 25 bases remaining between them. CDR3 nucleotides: TGTGCCAGCAGCCTATCCGGACACAGCACCCTAAGCCTAGCCAAAAACATTCAGTACTTC. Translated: CASSLSGHSTLSLAKNIQYF.

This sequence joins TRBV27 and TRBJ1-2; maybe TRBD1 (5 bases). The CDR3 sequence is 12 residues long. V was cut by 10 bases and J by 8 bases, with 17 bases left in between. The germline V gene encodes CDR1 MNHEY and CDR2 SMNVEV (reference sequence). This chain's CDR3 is CATPESKGGYTF. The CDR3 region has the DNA TGTGCCACCCCTGAGTCGAAGGGGGGCTACACCTTC.

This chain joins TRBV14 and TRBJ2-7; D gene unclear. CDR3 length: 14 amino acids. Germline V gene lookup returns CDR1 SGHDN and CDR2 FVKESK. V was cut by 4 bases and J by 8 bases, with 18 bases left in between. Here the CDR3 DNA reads TGTGCCAGCAGCCGGTCGATGACGCAGGTAAAGCAGTACTTC. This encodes CASSRSMTQVKQYF.

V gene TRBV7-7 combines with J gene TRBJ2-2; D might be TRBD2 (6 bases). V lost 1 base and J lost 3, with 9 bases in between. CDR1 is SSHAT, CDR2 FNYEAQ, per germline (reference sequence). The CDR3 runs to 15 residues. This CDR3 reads CASSLGWGDTGELFF. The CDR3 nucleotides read TGTGCCAGCAGCTTAGGATGGGGGGACACCGGGGAGCTGTTTTTT.

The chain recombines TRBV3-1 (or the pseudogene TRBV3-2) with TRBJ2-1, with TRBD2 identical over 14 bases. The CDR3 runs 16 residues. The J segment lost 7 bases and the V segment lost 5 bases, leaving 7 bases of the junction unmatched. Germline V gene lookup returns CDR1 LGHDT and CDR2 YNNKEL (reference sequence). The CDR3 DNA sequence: TGTGCCAGCAGCGAATCCGGGACTAGCGGGAGAAATGAGCAGTTCTTC. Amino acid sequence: CASSESGTSGRNEQFF.

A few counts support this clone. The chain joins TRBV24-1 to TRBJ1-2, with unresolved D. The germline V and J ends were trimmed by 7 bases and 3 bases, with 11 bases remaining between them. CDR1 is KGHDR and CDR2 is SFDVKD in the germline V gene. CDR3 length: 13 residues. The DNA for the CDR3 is TGTGCCACCAGCAGCGGAGCCTACTATGGCTACACCTTC. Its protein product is CATSSGAYYGYTF.

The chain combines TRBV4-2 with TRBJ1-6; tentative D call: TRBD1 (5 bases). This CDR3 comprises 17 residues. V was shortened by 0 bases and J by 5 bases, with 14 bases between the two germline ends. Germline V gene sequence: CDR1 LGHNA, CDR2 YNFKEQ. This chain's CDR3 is CASSQDRRGLDNSPLHF. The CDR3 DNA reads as TGTGCCAGCAGCCAAGATAGGCGGGGGTTGGATAATTCACCCCTCCACTTT.

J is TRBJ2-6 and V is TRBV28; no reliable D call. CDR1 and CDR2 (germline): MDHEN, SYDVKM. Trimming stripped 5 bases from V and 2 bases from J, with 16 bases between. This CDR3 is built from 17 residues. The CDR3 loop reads CASSPTVGSAGANVLTF. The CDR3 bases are TGTGCCAGCAGTCCCACCGTCGGGTCAGCTGGGGCCAACGTCCTGACTTTC.

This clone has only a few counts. The CDR3 spells CASSVKPGGDNEQFF. CDR3 in DNA: TGTGCCAGCAGCGTAAAGCCGGGAGGGGACAATGAGCAGTTCTTC. The chain combines TRBV9 with TRBJ2-1; 8 nucleotides line up with TRBD2. The V segment lost 1 base and the J segment 5 bases; nucleotides outside the gene matches: 5. CDR3 length: 15 residues. Germline V gives CDR1 SGDLS, CDR2 YYNGEE. The full variable domain, its missing parts supplied by reference TRBV9 and TRBJ2-1, is DSGVTQTPKHLITATGQRVTLRCSPRSGDLSVYWYQQSLDQGLQFLIQYYNGEERAKGNILERFSAQQFPDLHSELNLSSLELGDSALYFCASSVKPGGDNEQFFGPGTRLTVL.

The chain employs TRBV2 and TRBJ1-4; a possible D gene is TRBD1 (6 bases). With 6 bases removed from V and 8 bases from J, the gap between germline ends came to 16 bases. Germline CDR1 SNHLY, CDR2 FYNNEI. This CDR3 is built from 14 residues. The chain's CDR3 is CASSRYGTTEKLFF. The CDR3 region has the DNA TGTGCCAGCAGCCGTTACGGGACAACAGAAAAACTGTTTTTT.

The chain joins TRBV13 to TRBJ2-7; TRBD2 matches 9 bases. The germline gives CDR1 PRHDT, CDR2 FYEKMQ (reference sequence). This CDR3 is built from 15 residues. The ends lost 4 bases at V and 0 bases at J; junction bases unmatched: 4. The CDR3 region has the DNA TGTGCCAGCAGCTCTTCGACTAGCGGCTCCTACGAGCAGTACTTC. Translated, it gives CASSSSTSGSYEQYF.